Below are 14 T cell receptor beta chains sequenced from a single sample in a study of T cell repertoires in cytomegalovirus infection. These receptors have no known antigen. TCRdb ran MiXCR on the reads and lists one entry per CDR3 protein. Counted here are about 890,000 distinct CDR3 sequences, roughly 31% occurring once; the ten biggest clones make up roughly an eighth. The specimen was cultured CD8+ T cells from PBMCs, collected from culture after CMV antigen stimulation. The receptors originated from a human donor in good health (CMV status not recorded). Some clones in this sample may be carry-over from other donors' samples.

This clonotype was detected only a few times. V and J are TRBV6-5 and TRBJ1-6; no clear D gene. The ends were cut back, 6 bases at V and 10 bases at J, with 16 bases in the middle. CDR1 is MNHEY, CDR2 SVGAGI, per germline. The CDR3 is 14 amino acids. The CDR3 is CASSSGRRMSPLHF. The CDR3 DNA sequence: TGTGCCAGCAGCTCCGGGAGAAGGATGTCACCCCTCCACTTT.

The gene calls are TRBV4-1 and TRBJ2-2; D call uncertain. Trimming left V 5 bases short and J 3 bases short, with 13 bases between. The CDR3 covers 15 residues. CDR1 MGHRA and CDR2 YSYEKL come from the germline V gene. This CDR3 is CASSSLDTDTGELFF. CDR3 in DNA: TGCGCCAGCAGCTCACTTGACACAGACACCGGGGAGCTGTTTTTT.

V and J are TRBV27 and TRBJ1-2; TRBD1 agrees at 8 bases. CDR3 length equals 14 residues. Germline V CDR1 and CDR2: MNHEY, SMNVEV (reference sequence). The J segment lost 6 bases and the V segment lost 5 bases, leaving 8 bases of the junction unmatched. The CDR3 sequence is CASSPSWTGNGYTF. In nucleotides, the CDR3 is TGTGCCAGCAGTCCTTCATGGACAGGGAATGGCTACACCTTC.

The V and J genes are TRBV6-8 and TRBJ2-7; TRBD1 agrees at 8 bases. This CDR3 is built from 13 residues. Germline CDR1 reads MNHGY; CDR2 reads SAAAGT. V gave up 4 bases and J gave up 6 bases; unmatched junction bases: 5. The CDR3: CASSWTGNTEQYF. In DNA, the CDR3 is TGTGCCAGCAGTTGGACAGGGAACACCGAGCAGTACTTC.

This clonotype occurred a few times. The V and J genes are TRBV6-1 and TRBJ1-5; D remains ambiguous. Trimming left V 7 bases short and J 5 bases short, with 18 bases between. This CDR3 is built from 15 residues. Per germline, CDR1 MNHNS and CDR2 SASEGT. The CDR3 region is CASTPTPVWDQPQHF. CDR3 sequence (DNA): TGTGCCAGCACCCCTACCCCCGTATGGGATCAGCCCCAGCATTTT.

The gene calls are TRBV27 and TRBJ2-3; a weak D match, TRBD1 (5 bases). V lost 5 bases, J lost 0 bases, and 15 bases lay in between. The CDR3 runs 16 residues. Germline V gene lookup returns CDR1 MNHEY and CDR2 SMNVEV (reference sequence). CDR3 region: CASSPRTYPSTDTQYF. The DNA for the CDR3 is TGTGCCAGCAGTCCAAGGACATACCCTAGCACAGATACGCAGTATTTT.

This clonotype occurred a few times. CDR3 loop: CATSRAGENTEAFF. DNA for the CDR3: TGTGCCACCAGCAGAGCTGGGGAGAACACTGAAGCTTTCTTT. V gene TRBV15 combines with J gene TRBJ1-1; no definite D call. CDR1 LNHNV and CDR2 YYDKDF come from the germline V gene (reference sequence). Trimming removed 1 base at V and 1 base at J, with 7 bases between. The CDR3 extends over 14 amino acids.

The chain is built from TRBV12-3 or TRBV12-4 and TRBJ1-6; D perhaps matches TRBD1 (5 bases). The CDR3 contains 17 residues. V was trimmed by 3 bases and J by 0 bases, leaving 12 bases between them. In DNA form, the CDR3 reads TGTGCCAGCAGTTTTTGGGACGGATACTCCTATAATTCACCCCTCCACTTT. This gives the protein CASSFWDGYSYNSPLHF.

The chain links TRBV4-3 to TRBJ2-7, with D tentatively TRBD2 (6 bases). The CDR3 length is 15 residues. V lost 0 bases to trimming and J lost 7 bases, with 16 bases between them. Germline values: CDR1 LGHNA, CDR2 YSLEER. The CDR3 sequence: CASSQDLAGLTEQYV. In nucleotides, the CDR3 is TGCGCCAGCAGCCAAGATCTTGCGGGACTTACAGAGCAGTACGTC.

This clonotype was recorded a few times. CDR3 region: CASARGGADGYTF. Here the CDR3 DNA reads TGTGCCAGCGCAAGAGGGGGGGCAGATGGCTACACCTTC. The rearrangement links TRBV19 to TRBJ1-2, with D maybe TRBD1 (6 bases). The germline V gene has CDR1 LNHDA and CDR2 SQIVND (reference sequence). Deletions cut 9 bases from V and 6 bases from J, with 17 bases between. The CDR3 runs to 13 residues.

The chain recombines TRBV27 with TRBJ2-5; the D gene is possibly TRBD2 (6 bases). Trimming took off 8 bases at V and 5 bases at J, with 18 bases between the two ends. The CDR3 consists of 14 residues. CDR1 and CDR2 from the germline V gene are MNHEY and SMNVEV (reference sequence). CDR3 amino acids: CASGRGGYHETQYF. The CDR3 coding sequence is TGTGCCAGCGGGCGGGGAGGCTATCACGAGACCCAGTACTTC.

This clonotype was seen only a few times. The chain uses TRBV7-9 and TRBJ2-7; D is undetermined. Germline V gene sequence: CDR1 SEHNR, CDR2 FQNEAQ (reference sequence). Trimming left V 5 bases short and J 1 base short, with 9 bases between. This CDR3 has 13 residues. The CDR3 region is CASSASESYEQYF. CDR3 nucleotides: TGTGCCAGCAGCGCCAGTGAATCCTACGAGCAGTACTTC.

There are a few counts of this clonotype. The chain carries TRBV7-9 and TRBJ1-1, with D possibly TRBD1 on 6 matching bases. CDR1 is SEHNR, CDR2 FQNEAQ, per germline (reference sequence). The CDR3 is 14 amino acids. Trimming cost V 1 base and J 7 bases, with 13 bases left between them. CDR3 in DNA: TGTGCCAGCAGCTTAGGGAGGGGGGGAGATGAAGCTTTCTTT. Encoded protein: CASSLGRGGDEAFF.

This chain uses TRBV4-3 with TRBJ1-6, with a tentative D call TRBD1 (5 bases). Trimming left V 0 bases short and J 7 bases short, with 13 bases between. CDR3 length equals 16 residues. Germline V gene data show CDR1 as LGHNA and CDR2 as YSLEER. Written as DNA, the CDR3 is TGCGCCAGCAGCCAAGATCGTGGGGCCTTCAATTCACCCCTCCACTTT. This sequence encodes CASSQDRGAFNSPLHF.